This TCR beta chain is drawn from a study of CD8+CD57+ T cells in acquired aplastic anemia. Overall study: Yields of DNA that came from sorted CD4+ and CD8+ cells averaged 3.2 ug. Healthy-donor CD4+ cells averaged about 9.8 million reads. Study-level results: Researchers report that some 31 CD8+ CDR3 sequences appeared in both patients and controls.

According to the study, genomic DNA was the template for TCR beta VDJ and CDR3 profiling. TCRdb ran MiXCR on the reads and lists one entry per CDR3 protein. This table holds 400,000 to 450,000 distinct CDR3 sequences, 65% to 75% found once. Germline V gene data show CDR1 as SGHKS and CDR2 as YYEKEE (reference sequence). Trimming pared 4 bases from V and 6 bases from J, leaving 16 bases between. The CDR3 consists of 14 residues. Remarks on this clonotype: The target antigen is unknown.

The V call is TRBV5-5, the J call TRBJ1-2; D unclear. The specimen sequenced was sorted CD4+, CD8+, or CD8+CD57+ T cells (not recorded which) from PBMCs. The receptor comes from a human donor in good health, serving as a control. The CDR3 DNA reads TGTGCCAGCAGCCAAGGGCGGTGGGAGGATGGCTACACCTTC. Translating gives CASSQGRWEDGYTF. Using reference TRBV5-5 and TRBJ1-2 for the parts outside the CDR3, the full variable domain is DAGVTQSPTHLIKTRGQQVTLRCSPISGHKSVSWYQQVLGQGPQFIFQYYEKEERGRGNFPDRFSARQFPNYSSELNVNALLLGDSALYLCASSQGRWEDGYTFGSGTRLTVV.